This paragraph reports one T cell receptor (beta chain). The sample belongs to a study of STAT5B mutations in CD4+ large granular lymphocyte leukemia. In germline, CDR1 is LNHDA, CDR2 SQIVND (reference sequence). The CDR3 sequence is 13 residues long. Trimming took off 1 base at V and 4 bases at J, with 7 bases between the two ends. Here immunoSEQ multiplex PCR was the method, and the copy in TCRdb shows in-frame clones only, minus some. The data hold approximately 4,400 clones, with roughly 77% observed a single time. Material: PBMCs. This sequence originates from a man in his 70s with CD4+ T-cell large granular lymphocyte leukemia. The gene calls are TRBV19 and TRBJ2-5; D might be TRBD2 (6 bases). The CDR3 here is CASSIGAGETQYF. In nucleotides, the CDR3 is TGTGCCAGTAGTATAGGAGCGGGAGAGACCCAGTACTTC.